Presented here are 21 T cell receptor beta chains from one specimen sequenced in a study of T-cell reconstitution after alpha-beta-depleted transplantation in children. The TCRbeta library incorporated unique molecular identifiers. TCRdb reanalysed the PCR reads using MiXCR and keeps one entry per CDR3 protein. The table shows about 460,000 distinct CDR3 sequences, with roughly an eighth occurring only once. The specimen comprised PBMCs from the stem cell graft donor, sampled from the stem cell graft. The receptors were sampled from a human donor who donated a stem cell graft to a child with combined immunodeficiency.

CDR3: CATSYYGVYNEQFF. The DNA for the CDR3 is TGTGCCACCAGCTACTACGGGGTCTACAATGAGCAGTTCTTC. The J gene is TRBJ2-1, the V gene TRBV15; perhaps TRBD2 as D (5 bases). The CDR3 runs 14 residues. The V gene lost 5 bases and the J gene lost 3 bases, with 11 bases spanning the gap. Looked up from germline, CDR1 is LNHNV and CDR2 is YYDKDF (reference sequence).

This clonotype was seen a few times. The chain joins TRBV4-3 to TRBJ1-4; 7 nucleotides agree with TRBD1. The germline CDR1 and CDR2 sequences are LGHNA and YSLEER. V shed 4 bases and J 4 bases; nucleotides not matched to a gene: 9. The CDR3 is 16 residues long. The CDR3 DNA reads TGCGCCAGCAGCCGGAACCCGGGACAGAATAATGAAAAACTGTTTTTT. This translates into CASSRNPGQNNEKLFF.

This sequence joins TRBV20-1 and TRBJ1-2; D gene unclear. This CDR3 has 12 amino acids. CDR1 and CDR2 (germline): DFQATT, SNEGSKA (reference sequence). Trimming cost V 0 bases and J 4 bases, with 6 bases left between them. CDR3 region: CSARDGSYGYTF. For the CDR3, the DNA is TGCAGTGCTAGAGATGGATCCTATGGCTACACCTTC.

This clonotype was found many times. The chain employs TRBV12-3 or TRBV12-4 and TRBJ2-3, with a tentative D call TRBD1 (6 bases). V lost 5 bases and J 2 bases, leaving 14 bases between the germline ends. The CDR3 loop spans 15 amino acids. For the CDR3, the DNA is TGTGCCAGCAGTCAGACGTCAGGGGTCACAGATACGCAGTATTTT. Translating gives CASSQTSGVTDTQYF.

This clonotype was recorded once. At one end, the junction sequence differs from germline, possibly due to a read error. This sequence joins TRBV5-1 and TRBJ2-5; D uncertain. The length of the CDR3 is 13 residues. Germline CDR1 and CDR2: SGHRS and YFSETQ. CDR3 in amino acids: CASSLRTEETRYF. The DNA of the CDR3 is TGCGCCAGCAGCTTAAGAACGGAAGAGACCCGGTACTTC.

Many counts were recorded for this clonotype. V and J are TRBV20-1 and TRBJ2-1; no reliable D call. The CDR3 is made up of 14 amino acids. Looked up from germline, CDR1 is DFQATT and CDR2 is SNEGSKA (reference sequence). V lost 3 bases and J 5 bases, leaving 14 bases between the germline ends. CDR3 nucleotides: TGCAGTGCTAGCCGGAGCGCTCTCAACAATGAGCAGTTCTTC. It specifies CSASRSALNNEQFF.

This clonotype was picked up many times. For the CDR3, the DNA is TGTGCCAGCAGTCCCGGACCGCGCCTAACCTATGGCTACACCTTC. It translates to CASSPGPRLTYGYTF. J is TRBJ1-2 and V is TRBV12-3 or TRBV12-4; D call uncertain. This CDR3 has 15 residues. Trimming stripped 5 bases from V and 4 bases from J, with 17 bases between.

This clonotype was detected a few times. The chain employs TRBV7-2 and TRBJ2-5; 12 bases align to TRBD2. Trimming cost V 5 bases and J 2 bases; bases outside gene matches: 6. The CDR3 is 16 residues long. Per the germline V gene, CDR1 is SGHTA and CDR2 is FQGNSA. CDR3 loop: CASSPSTSGRQETQYF. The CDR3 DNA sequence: TGTGCCAGCAGCCCTTCGACTAGCGGGAGACAAGAGACCCAGTACTTC.

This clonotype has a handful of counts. The CDR3 sequence: CASSVLGRGDTEAFF. The DNA of the CDR3 is TGCGCCAGCAGTGTTCTGGGCCGCGGGGACACTGAAGCTTTCTTT. The V call is TRBV5-1, the J call TRBJ1-1; D unresolved. Trimming took off 5 bases at V and 3 bases at J, with 17 bases between the two ends. Germline-derived CDR1 and CDR2 are SGHRS and YFSETQ. The CDR3 length is 15 residues.

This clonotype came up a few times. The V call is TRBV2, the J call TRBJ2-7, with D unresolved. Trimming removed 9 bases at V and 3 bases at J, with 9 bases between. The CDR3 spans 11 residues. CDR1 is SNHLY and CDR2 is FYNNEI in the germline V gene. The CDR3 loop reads CASGGFYEQYF. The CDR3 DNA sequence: TGTGCCAGTGGTGGGTTCTACGAGCAGTACTTC.

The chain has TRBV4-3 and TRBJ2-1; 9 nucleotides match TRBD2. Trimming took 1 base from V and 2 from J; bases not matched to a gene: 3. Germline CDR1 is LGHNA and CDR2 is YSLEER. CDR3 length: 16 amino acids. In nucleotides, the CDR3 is TGCGCCAGCAGCCAAGGTAGCGGGGGACCCTACAATGAGCAGTTCTTC. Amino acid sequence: CASSQGSGGPYNEQFF.

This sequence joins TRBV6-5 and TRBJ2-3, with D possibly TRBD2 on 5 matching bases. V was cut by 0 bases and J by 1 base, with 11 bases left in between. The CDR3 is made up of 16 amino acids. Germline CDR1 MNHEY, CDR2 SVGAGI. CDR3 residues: CASSYSRRVGTDTQYF. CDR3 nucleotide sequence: TGTGCCAGCAGTTACTCTCGGCGGGTTGGCACAGATACGCAGTATTTT.

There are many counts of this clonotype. DNA of the CDR3: TGTGCCAGCAGCTCCCAGTGGTCTAGAGAAGAGACCCAGTACTTC. This gives the protein CASSSQWSREETQYF. V gene TRBV7-2 combines with J gene TRBJ2-5; no clear D. The length of the CDR3 is 15 residues. CDR1 and CDR2 from the germline V gene are SGHTA and FQGNSA. With 4 bases removed from V and 3 bases from J, the gap between germline ends came to 15 bases. Based on the CDR3 plus reference TRBV7-2 and TRBJ2-5, the full variable domain is GAGVSQSPSNKVTEKGKDVELRCDPISGHTALYWYRQSLGQGLEFLIYFQGNSAPDKSGLPSDRFSAERTGGSVSTLTIQRTQQEDSAVYLCASSSQWSREETQYFGPGTRLLVL.

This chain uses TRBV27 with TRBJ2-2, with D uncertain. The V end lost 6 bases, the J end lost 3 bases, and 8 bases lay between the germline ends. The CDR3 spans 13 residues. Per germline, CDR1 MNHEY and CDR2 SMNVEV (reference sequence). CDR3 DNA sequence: TGTGCCAGCAGCGTCCTCTACACCGGGGAGCTGTTTTTT. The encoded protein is CASSVLYTGELFF.

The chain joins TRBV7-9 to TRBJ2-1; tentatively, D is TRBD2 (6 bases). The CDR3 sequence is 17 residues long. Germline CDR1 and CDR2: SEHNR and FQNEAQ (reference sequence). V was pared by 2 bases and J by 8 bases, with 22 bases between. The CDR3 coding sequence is TGTGCCAGCAGCTTATATTCTGGAGGGCTAGCTAACCATGAGCAGTTCTTC. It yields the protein CASSLYSGGLANHEQFF.

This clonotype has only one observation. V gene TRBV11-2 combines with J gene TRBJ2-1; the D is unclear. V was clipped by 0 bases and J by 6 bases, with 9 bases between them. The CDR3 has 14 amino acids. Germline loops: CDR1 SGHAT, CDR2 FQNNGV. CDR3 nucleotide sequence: TGTGCCAGCAGCTTAGAGGGTGCAGTCAATGAGCAGTTCTTC. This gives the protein CASSLEGAVNEQFF.

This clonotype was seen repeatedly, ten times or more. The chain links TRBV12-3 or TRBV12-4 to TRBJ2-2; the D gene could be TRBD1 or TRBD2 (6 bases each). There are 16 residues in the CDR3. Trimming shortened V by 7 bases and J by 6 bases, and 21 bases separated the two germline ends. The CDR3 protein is CASKGGGNGGSGELFF. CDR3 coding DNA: TGTGCCAGCAAGGGGGGTGGAAACGGCGGGTCCGGGGAGCTGTTTTTT.

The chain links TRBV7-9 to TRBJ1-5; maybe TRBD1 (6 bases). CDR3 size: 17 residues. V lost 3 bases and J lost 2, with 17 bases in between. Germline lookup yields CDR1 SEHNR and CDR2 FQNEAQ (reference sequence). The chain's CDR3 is CASSFAPPGQRNQPQHF. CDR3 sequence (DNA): TGTGCCAGCAGCTTCGCTCCCCCGGGACAACGCAATCAGCCCCAGCATTTT.

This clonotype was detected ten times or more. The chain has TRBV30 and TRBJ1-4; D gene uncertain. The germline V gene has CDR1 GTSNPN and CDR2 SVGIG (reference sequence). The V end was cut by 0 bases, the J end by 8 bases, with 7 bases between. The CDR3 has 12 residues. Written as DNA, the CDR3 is TGTGCCTGGAGTGTACAAGGGGAAAAACTGTTTTTT. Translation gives CAWSVQGEKLFF.

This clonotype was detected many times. The CDR3 DNA follows: TGCGCCAGCAGTTTTACAGGGGGTTCAAACAATGAGCAGTTCTTC. Protein product: CASSFTGGSNNEQFF. J is TRBJ2-1 and V is TRBV5-1; 8 bases match TRBD1. Unmatched junction bases numbered 9, after V lost 5 bases and J lost 5 bases. The length of the CDR3 is 15 residues. Germline CDR1 SGHRS, CDR2 YFSETQ.

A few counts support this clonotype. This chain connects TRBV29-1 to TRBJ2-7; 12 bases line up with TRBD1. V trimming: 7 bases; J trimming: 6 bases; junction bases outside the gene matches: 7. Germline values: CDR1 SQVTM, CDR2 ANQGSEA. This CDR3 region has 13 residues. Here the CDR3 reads CSGSGQGAGEQYF. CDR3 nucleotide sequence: TGCAGCGGGTCGGGACAGGGGGCTGGCGAGCAGTACTTC.